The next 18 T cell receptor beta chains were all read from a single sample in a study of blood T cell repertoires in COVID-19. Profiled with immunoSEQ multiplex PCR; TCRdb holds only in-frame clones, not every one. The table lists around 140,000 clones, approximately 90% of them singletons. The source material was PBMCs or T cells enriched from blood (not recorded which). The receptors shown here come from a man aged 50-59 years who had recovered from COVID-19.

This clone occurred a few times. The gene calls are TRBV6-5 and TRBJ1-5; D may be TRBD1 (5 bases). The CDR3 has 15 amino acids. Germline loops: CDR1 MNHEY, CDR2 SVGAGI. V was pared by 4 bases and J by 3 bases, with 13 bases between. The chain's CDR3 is CASSSGHLLNQPQHF. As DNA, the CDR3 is TGTGCCAGCAGTTCCGGACATCTTCTCAATCAGCCCCAGCATTTT.

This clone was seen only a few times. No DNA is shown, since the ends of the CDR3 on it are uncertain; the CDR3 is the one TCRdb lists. CDR3 sequence: CASSQDLRASGGLTGELFF. The chain carries TRBV14 and TRBJ2-2; TRBD2, the D gene given by the table, was not confirmed from the DNA. The CDR3 has 19 residues if both end residues are counted. Germline CDR1 is SGHDN and CDR2 is FVKESK.

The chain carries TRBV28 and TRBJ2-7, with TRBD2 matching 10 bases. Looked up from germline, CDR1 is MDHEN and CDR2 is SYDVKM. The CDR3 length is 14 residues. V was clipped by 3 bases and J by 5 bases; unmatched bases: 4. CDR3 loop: CASSFPAGGDEQYF. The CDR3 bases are TGTGCCAGCAGTTTTCCAGCGGGAGGGGACGAGCAGTACTTC. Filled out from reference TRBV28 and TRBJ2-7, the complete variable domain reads DVKVTQSSRYLVKRTGEKVFLECVQDMDHENMFWYRQDPGLGLRLIYFSYDVKMKEKGDIPEGYSVSREKKERFSLILESASTNQTSMYLCASSFPAGGDEQYFGPGTRLTVT.

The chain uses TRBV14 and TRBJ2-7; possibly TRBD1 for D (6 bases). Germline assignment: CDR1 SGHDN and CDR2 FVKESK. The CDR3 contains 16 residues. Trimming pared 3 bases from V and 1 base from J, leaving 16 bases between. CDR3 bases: TGTGCCAGCAGCCATGCGTTCGGCAGGGGATCCTACGAGCAGTACGTC. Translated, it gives CASSHAFGRGSYEQYV.

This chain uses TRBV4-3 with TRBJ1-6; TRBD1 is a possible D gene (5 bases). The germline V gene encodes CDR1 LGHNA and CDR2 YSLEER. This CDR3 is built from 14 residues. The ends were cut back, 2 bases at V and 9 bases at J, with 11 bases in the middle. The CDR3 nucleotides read TGCGCCAGCAGCCAACCAGGGATGTCTTCACCCCTCCACTTT. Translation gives CASSQPGMSSPLHF.

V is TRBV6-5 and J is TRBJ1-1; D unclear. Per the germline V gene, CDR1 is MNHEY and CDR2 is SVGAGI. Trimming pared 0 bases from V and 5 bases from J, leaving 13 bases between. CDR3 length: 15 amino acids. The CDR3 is CASSYSIGDWTEAFF. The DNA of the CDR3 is TGTGCCAGCAGTTACTCGATAGGAGATTGGACTGAAGCTTTCTTT.

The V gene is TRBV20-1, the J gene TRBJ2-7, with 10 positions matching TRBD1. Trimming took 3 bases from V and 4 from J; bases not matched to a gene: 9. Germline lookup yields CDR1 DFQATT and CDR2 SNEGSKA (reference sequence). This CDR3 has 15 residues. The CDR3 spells CSASDRDRGNYEQYV. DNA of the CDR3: TGCAGTGCTAGTGACCGGGACAGGGGAAATTACGAGCAGTACGTC.

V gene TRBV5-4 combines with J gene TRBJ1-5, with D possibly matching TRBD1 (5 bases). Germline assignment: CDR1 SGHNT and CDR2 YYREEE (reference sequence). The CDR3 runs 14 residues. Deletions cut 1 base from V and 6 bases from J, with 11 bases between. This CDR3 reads CASSLFGATQPQHF. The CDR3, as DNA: TGTGCCAGCAGCTTGTTTGGGGCTACTCAGCCCCAGCATTTT.

DNA of the CDR3: TGTGCCAGCAGCCGAACAGGGGCTTCCGGGGAGCTGTTTTTT. It translates to CASSRTGASGELFF. The chain employs TRBV28 and TRBJ2-2, with 7 nucleotides matching TRBD1. Germline values: CDR1 MDHEN, CDR2 SYDVKM. CDR3 length: 14 residues. Trimming removed 6 bases from V and 6 bases from J; junction bases left unmatched: 7.

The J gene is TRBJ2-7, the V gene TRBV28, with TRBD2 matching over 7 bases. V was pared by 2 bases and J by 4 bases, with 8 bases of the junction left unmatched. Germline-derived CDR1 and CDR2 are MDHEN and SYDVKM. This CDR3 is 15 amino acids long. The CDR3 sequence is CASSLPGGVGYEQYV. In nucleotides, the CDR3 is TGTGCCAGCAGTTTACCTGGGGGGGTTGGGTACGAGCAGTACGTC.

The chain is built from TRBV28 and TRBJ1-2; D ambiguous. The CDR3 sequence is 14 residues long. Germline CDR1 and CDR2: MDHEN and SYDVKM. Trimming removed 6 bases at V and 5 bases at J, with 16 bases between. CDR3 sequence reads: CASSRYKGGYGYTF. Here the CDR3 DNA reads TGTGCCAGCAGCCGCTATAAGGGAGGGTATGGCTACACCTTC.

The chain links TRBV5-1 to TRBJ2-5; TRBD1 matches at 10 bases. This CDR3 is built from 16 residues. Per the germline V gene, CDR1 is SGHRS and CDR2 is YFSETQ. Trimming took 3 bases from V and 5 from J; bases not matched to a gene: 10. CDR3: CASSSTIGQGGETQYF. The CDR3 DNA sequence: TGCGCCAGCAGCTCGACCATAGGACAGGGGGGGGAGACCCAGTACTTC. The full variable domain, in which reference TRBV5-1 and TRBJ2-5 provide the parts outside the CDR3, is KAGVTQTPRYLIKTRGQQVTLSCSPISGHRSVSWYQQTPGQGLQFLFEYFSETQRNKGNFPGRFSGRQFSNSRSEMNVSTLELGDSALYLCASSSTIGQGGETQYFGPGTRLLVL.

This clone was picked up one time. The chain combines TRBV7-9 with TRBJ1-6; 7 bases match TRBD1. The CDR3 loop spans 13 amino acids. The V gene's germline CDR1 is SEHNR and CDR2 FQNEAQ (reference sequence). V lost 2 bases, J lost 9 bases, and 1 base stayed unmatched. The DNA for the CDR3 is TGTGCCAGCAGCTTAAACAGGGGTTCACCCCTCCACTTT. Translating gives CASSLNRGSPLHF.

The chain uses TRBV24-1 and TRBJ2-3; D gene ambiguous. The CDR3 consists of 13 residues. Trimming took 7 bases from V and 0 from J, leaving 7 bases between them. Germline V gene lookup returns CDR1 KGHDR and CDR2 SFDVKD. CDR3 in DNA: TGTGCCACCAGGGGCAGCAGCACAGATACGCAGTATTTT. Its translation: CATRGSSTDTQYF.

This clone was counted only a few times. CDR3 in amino acids: CASSPPIRLAGGRETQYF. The DNA of the CDR3 is TGTGCCAGCAGCCCCCCCATTAGACTAGCGGGAGGTCGCGAGACCCAGTACTTC. The genes are TRBV7-9 and TRBJ2-5; 13 bases are a match to TRBD2. Germline V gives CDR1 SEHNR, CDR2 FQNEAQ (reference sequence). The junction had 14 bases not matched to a gene; V was cut back by 5 bases and J by 5 bases. This CDR3 spans 18 amino acids. Full variable domain (missing parts from reference TRBV7-9 and TRBJ2-5): DTGVSQNPRHKITKRGQNVTFRCDPISEHNRLYWYRQTLGQGPEFLTYFQNEAQLEKSRLLSDRFSAERPKGSFSTLEIQRTEQGDSAMYLCASSPPIRLAGGRETQYFGPGTRLLVL.

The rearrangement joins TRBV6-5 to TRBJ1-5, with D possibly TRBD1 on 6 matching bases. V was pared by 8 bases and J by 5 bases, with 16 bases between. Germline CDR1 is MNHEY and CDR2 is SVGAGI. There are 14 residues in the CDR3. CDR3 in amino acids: CASGKTGNYQPQHF. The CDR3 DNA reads TGTGCCAGCGGAAAAACAGGGAACTATCAGCCCCAGCATTTT.

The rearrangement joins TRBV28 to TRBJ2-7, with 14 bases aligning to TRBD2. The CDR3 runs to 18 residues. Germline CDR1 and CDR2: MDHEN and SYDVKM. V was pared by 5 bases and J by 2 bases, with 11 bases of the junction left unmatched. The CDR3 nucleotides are TGTGCCAGCAGTCTATACGCGGGACTAGCGGGAGTGACCTACGAGCAGTACTTC. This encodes CASSLYAGLAGVTYEQYF.

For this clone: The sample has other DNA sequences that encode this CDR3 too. The DNA for the CDR3 is TGTGCCAGCAGCTCCCGACAGGGCATGAACACTGAAGCTTTCTTT. As protein: CASSSRQGMNTEAFF. The chain carries TRBV5-4 and TRBJ1-1; 7 bases align to TRBD1. Per germline, CDR1 SGHNT and CDR2 YYREEE (reference sequence). The CDR3 has 15 residues. V gave up 3 bases and J gave up 0 bases; unmatched junction bases: 5.